The 32 T cell receptor beta chains reported below all come from one sample, sequenced in a study of T-cell memory formation after mild COVID-19. MiXCR, applied by TCRdb to the 5' RACE reads, yields one record per CDR3 protein. The table includes a few hundred thousand distinct CDR3 sequences, 15% to 20% detected once. The source material was PBMCs or a T cell subset sorted from them (not recorded which). The receptors derive from a man aged 18 to 29 who had mild COVID-19 (a few samples of this study predate the infection). Cell type and time point are not known.

The CDR3 region is CASSQAVREPYGYTF. The CDR3 coding sequence is TGCGCCAGCAGCCAAGCAGTTCGGGAACCCTATGGCTACACCTTC. This sequence joins TRBV4-3 and TRBJ1-2, with D uncertain. V was trimmed by 1 base and J by 4 bases, leaving 13 bases between them. The CDR3 is 15 amino acids. Germline CDR1 LGHNA, CDR2 YSLEER.

This clonotype has just a few counts. The gene calls are TRBV5-5 and TRBJ2-1; D assignment may be TRBD1 or TRBD2 (6 bases each). V dropped 3 bases and J dropped 0 bases, with 22 bases sitting between them. The germline V gene has CDR1 SGHKS and CDR2 YYEKEE (reference sequence). CDR3 size: 19 residues. The CDR3 DNA sequence: TGTGCCAGCAGCTACCGTGGGGGGCGACCCACCAGCTCCTACAATGAGCAGTTCTTC. It translates to CASSYRGGRPTSSYNEQFF.

The sample holds a few counts of this clonotype. This sequence joins TRBV6-1 and TRBJ1-3; 9 bases match TRBD1. Unmatched junction bases numbered 1, after V lost 5 bases and J lost 8 bases. The CDR3 runs to 12 residues. Germline V CDR1 and CDR2: MNHNS, SASEGT. CDR3 residues: CASSHRGHTIYF. The CDR3 bases are TGTGCCAGCAGTCACAGGGGGCACACCATATATTTT.

The sample holds a few counts of this clonotype. This sequence joins TRBV5-1 and TRBJ1-5; D not certain. Germline loops: CDR1 SGHRS, CDR2 YFSETQ. The CDR3 loop spans 15 amino acids. Trimming shortened V by 4 bases and J by 2 bases, and 13 bases separated the two germline ends. In DNA, the CDR3 is TGCGCCAGCAGCCCTGGGCCCCAAGGCAATCAGCCCCAGCATTTT. The encoded protein is CASSPGPQGNQPQHF.

This chain links TRBV9 with TRBJ2-6; D is ambiguous. In germline, CDR1 is SGDLS, CDR2 YYNGEE. V was cut by 0 bases and J by 4 bases, with 2 bases left in between. The CDR3 extends over 13 amino acids. The CDR3 DNA is TGTGCCAGCAGCGTAGCGGGGGCCAACGTCCTGACTTTC. Protein sequence: CASSVAGANVLTF.

This clonotype appeared once. The chain employs TRBV29-1 and TRBJ2-2; 7 bases agree with TRBD2. Per the germline V gene, CDR1 is SQVTM and CDR2 is ANQGSEA. The J segment lost 1 base and the V segment lost 5 bases, leaving 4 bases of the junction unmatched. The CDR3 extends over 14 amino acids. CDR3 in DNA: TGCAGCGTTACTCAGCGGGGGAACACCGGGGAGCTGTTTTTT. This encodes CSVTQRGNTGELFF.

The sample holds a few counts of this clonotype. V gene TRBV12-3 or TRBV12-4 combines with J gene TRBJ2-1; 8 positions match TRBD2. The V and J ends lost 8 bases and 2 bases, in that order; junction bases with no gene match: 5. The length of the CDR3 is 14 residues. CDR3 protein: CASFERGTYNEQFF. For the CDR3, the DNA is TGTGCCAGCTTTGAGCGGGGGACCTACAATGAGCAGTTCTTC.

The rearrangement joins TRBV4-3 to TRBJ1-2; D remains unclear. Trimming left V 2 bases short and J 0 bases short, with 10 bases between. CDR1 and CDR2 (germline): LGHNA, YSLEER. The length of the CDR3 is 15 residues. CDR3 in DNA: TGCGCCAGCAGCCAACGGACGGTAGCTAACTATGGCTACACCTTC. Translated, it gives CASSQRTVANYGYTF.

This clonotype was seen a handful of times. The chain is built from TRBV20-1 and TRBJ2-7; unclear D gene. V lost 1 base and J 1 base, leaving 5 bases between the germline ends. This CDR3 is built from 12 residues. Germline CDR1 DFQATT, CDR2 SNEGSKA (reference sequence). CDR3 amino acids: CSARGSSYEQYV. DNA for the CDR3: TGCAGTGCTAGAGGGTCTTCCTACGAGCAGTACGTC.

V usage is TRBV3-1 and J usage is TRBJ1-2; D call uncertain. Germline assignment: CDR1 LGHDT and CDR2 YNNKEL (reference sequence). The V end lost 9 bases, the J end lost 8 bases, and 7 bases lay between the germline ends. The CDR3 consists of 9 residues. CDR3 DNA sequence: TGTGCCAGTTTTTTGGGCTACACCTTC. Protein product: CASFLGYTF.

As regards this clonotype: The germline gene is not matched at one end of the junction; a read error may be the cause. The rearrangement joins TRBV5-1 to TRBJ1-6; no clear D. CDR1 is SGHRS, CDR2 YFSETQ, per germline. CDR3 size: 13 residues. The CDR3 loop reads CASSLRRDSPLHF. The DNA of the CDR3 is TGCGCAAGCAGCTTACGAAGGGATTCACCCCTCCACTTT.

This clonotype was observed a handful of times. This chain connects TRBV7-9 to TRBJ1-1, with D possibly matching TRBD1 (6 bases). Germline V gene sequence: CDR1 SEHNR, CDR2 FQNEAQ (reference sequence). The ends were cut back, 3 bases at V and 1 base at J, with 15 bases in the middle. The CDR3 runs to 16 residues. The CDR3 loop is CASSFTGTTRNTEAFF. CDR3 in DNA: TGTGCCAGCAGCTTCACCGGGACAACTCGGAACACTGAAGCTTTCTTT. Based on the CDR3 plus reference TRBV7-9 and TRBJ1-1, the full variable domain is DTGVSQNPRHKITKRGQNVTFRCDPISEHNRLYWYRQTLGQGPEFLTYFQNEAQLEKSRLLSDRFSAERPKGSFSTLEIQRTEQGDSAMYLCASSFTGTTRNTEAFFGQGTRLTVV.

This sequence joins TRBV5-1 and TRBJ2-3, with D possibly called TRBD1 or TRBD2 (6 bases each). Between the trimmed V and J ends, which lost 4 bases and 3 bases, there was a span of 15 bases. CDR1 is SGHRS and CDR2 is YFSETQ in the germline V gene. The CDR3 runs to 15 residues. The CDR3 bases are TGCGCCAGCAGCAGCGCGGGACAACGAACAGATACGCAGTATTTT. Encoded protein: CASSSAGQRTDTQYF.

In its sample, this clonotype was seen a few times. The chain links TRBV5-1 to TRBJ2-2, with TRBD2 matching over 12 bases. The CDR3 is 20 amino acids. Per the germline V gene, CDR1 is SGHRS and CDR2 is YFSETQ. V lost 2 bases to trimming and J lost 0 bases; unmatched junction nucleotides: 11. The CDR3 DNA reads as TGCGCCAGCAGCTTTACTAGCGGGGGGAAACAATTCGCGAACACCGGGGAGCTGTTTTTT. Translation gives CASSFTSGGKQFANTGELFF.

The chain links TRBV7-2 to TRBJ1-4; D is unresolved. Between the trimmed V and J ends, which lost 1 base and 3 bases, there was a span of 6 bases. The CDR3 is 14 amino acids. Germline CDR1 is SGHTA and CDR2 is FQGNSA. CDR3 region: CASSLGEANEKLFF. CDR3 nucleotide sequence: TGTGCCAGCAGCTTAGGAGAGGCTAATGAAAAACTGTTTTTT. The full variable domain, rest sourced from reference TRBV7-2 and TRBJ1-4, is GAGVSQSPSNKVTEKGKDVELRCDPISGHTALYWYRQSLGQGLEFLIYFQGNSAPDKSGLPSDRFSAERTGGSVSTLTIQRTQQEDSAVYLCASSLGEANEKLFFGSGTQLSVL.

This clonotype was counted ten times or more. The chain combines TRBV7-2 with TRBJ2-7, with D possibly matching TRBD2 (6 bases). The V end lost 11 bases, the J end lost 5 bases, and 13 bases lay between the germline ends. This CDR3 region has 11 residues. Germline V gene lookup returns CDR1 SGHTA and CDR2 FQGNSA. The CDR3 protein is CASGSFNEQYF. The DNA of the CDR3 is TGTGCCTCCGGGAGTTTCAACGAGCAGTACTTC.

CDR3 in amino acids: CASSYLDRVDSPLHF. CDR3 DNA sequence: TGTGCCAGCAGTTACCTAGACAGGGTTGATTCACCCCTCCACTTT. This sequence joins TRBV6-5 and TRBJ1-6; the match to TRBD1 covers 7 bases. Germline V gene lookup returns CDR1 MNHEY and CDR2 SVGAGI. V trimming: 2 bases; J trimming: 8 bases; junction bases outside the gene matches: 6. CDR3 length equals 15 residues.

This clonotype was found a few times. The V gene is TRBV20-1, the J gene TRBJ2-5, with a tentative D call TRBD2 (6 bases). The CDR3 has 15 residues. Germline V gene data show CDR1 as DFQATT and CDR2 as SNEGSKA (reference sequence). V was cut by 2 bases and J by 0 bases, with 13 bases left in between. The DNA for the CDR3 is TGCAGTGCTAGACGGGGCGGGGCCTACCAAGAGACCCAGTACTTC. Amino acids: CSARRGGAYQETQYF.

The J gene is TRBJ2-5, the V gene TRBV4-2; D gene uncertain. The CDR3 has 15 amino acids. In germline, CDR1 is LGHNA, CDR2 YNFKEQ. V lost 4 bases and J lost 2, with 14 bases in between. The chain's CDR3 is CASSPERLGQETQYF. The DNA of the CDR3 is TGTGCCAGCAGCCCCGAAAGACTGGGACAAGAGACCCAGTACTTC.

V and J are TRBV7-8 and TRBJ2-7, with TRBD2 matching over 11 bases. Germline CDR1 and CDR2: SGHVS and FQNEAQ. After removal of 4 bases from V and 1 base from J, the junction contained 3 bases not matched to a gene. The length of the CDR3 is 15 residues. The CDR3 DNA reads as TGTGCCAGCAGCTGGGCTAGCGGGGGGTCCTACGAGCAGTACTTC. It translates to CASSWASGGSYEQYF.

The CDR3 sequence: CASSRQKYSYNEQFF. CDR3 DNA sequence: TGTGCCAGCAGCCGACAGAAATACTCCTACAATGAGCAGTTCTTC. The V call is TRBV13, the J call TRBJ2-1; TRBD1 might be the D (5 bases). This CDR3 has 15 residues. Trimming cost V 5 bases and J 0 bases, with 11 bases left between them. CDR1 is PRHDT, CDR2 FYEKMQ, per germline (reference sequence).

This clonotype has only one observation. The chain combines TRBV7-2 with TRBJ2-5, with D uncertain. The germline gives CDR1 SGHTA, CDR2 FQGNSA. The CDR3 contains 11 residues. V shed 5 bases and J shed 14 bases, with 15 bases lying between them. DNA of the CDR3: TGTGCCAGCAGCCTACGCACCGAGATCTACTTC. Amino acids: CASSLRTEIYF.

This clonotype was seen repeatedly, ten times or more. This chain connects TRBV28 to TRBJ2-7, with a tentative D call TRBD1 (5 bases). Germline V gene data show CDR1 as MDHEN and CDR2 as SYDVKM. The CDR3 is 12 residues long. V was trimmed by 5 bases and J by 9 bases, leaving 14 bases between them. This CDR3 reads CASSHQGAWQYV. CDR3 sequence (DNA): TGTGCCAGCAGTCACCAAGGGGCATGGCAGTACGTC.

This chain connects TRBV12-3 or TRBV12-4 to TRBJ1-5, with D tentatively TRBD1 (5 bases). The CDR3 extends over 21 amino acids. The V and J ends lost 6 bases and 5 bases respectively, with 35 bases between them. The CDR3 DNA follows: TGTGCCAGCAGCCTACTACCCCCAGCGGCAGCTAGGGGAGAGGCATATCAGCCCCAGCATTTT. This sequence encodes CASSLLPPAAARGEAYQPQHF.

This clonotype came up a few times. The CDR3 reads CASSLEPGPNEKLFF. The CDR3 coding sequence is TGCGCCAGCAGCTTGGAGCCAGGGCCGAATGAAAAACTGTTTTTT. The V gene is TRBV5-1, the J gene TRBJ1-4; possibly TRBD1 for D (5 bases). V lost 0 bases, J lost 5 bases, and 11 bases lay in between. The germline CDR1 and CDR2 sequences are SGHRS and YFSETQ. The CDR3 consists of 15 residues. Variable domain in full (rest from reference TRBV5-1 and TRBJ1-4): KAGVTQTPRYLIKTRGQQVTLSCSPISGHRSVSWYQQTPGQGLQFLFEYFSETQRNKGNFPGRFSGRQFSNSRSEMNVSTLELGDSALYLCASSLEPGPNEKLFFGSGTQLSVL.

This clonotype was picked up a small number of times. The CDR3 is CAWEGVPNSPLHF. In DNA form, the CDR3 reads TGTGCCTGGGAGGGGGTTCCCAATTCACCCCTCCACTTT. V and J are TRBV30 and TRBJ1-6, with a possible D match to TRBD1 (6 bases). Trimming took off 5 bases at V and 7 bases at J, with 12 bases between the two ends. CDR1 GTSNPN and CDR2 SVGIG come from the germline V gene (reference sequence). This CDR3 contains 13 residues.

In its sample, this clonotype was seen a few times. The V call is TRBV15, the J call TRBJ2-1, with D possibly being TRBD2 (5 bases). Germline loops: CDR1 LNHNV, CDR2 YYDKDF (reference sequence). The CDR3 length is 12 residues. V lost 3 bases and J 8 bases, leaving 8 bases between the germline ends. In DNA, the CDR3 is TGTGCCACCAGCAGTGGAGGATATGAGCAGTTCTTC. This sequence encodes CATSSGGYEQFF.

In this sample, this clonotype turned up many times. One end of the junction fails to match germline, which may point to a read error. The rearrangement links TRBV7-2 to TRBJ1-2, with 8 bases matching TRBD1. Germline V gene data show CDR1 as SGHTA and CDR2 as FQGNSA. The CDR3 has 14 amino acids. Written as DNA, the CDR3 is TGCGCCAGCAGCTCTACAGGGGGGGACTATGGCTACACCTTC. Residues: CASSSTGGDYGYTF.

The V gene is TRBV29-1, the J gene TRBJ1-6; 7 bases align to TRBD1. V was clipped by 4 bases and J by 6 bases; unmatched bases: 3. CDR3 length equals 13 residues. Per germline, CDR1 SQVTM and CDR2 ANQGSEA. CDR3 region: CSVGQGSNSPLHF. Written as DNA, the CDR3 is TGCAGCGTTGGACAGGGTTCTAATTCACCCCTCCACTTT.

The chain joins TRBV7-2 to TRBJ1-3; 7 bases agree with TRBD1. The germline CDR1 and CDR2 sequences are SGHTA and FQGNSA. The length of the CDR3 is 13 residues. J was trimmed by 8 bases and V by 6 bases; bases with no gene match: 7. CDR3 amino acids: CASRTQGWDTIYF. CDR3 DNA sequence: TGTGCCAGCAGGACACAGGGGTGGGACACCATATATTTT. The variable domain in full, completed from reference TRBV7-2 and TRBJ1-3, reads GAGVSQSPSNKVTEKGKDVELRCDPISGHTALYWYRQSLGQGLEFLIYFQGNSAPDKSGLPSDRFSAERTGGSVSTLTIQRTQQEDSAVYLCASRTQGWDTIYFGEGSWLTVV.

This chain connects TRBV5-6 to TRBJ1-2; 11 bases match TRBD1. The CDR3 consists of 15 residues. Germline CDR1 reads SGHDT; CDR2 reads YYEEEE. V dropped 2 bases and J dropped 8; count of bases not matched to a gene: 8. The CDR3 DNA sequence: TGTGCCAGCAGCTTAGAAGGGACAGGGGGTAGAGGCTACACCTTC. Protein product: CASSLEGTGGRGYTF.

The chain carries TRBV25-1 and TRBJ2-7; D gene unclear. Trimming took off 9 bases at V and 2 bases at J, with 2 bases between the two ends. Germline values: CDR1 MGHDK, CDR2 SYGVNS. This CDR3 is 9 amino acids long. The CDR3 is CARPYEQYF. In DNA form, the CDR3 reads TGTGCCAGGCCCTACGAGCAGTACTTC.